Shown below are 2 T cell receptor beta chains from a single sample sequenced in a study of beta chain features in type 1 diabetes. General study findings and limits: Moderate yet significant TCRB CDR3 shortening was seen in Type 1 diabetes patients in all four CD4+ subsets.

The investigators reverse transcribed all of the isolated RNA, so they sequenced expressed TCRB transcripts. TCRdb's copy holds only in-frame clones and misses some; the assay was immunoSEQ multiplex PCR. Among around 140,000 clones listed, around 9% were seen once. Antigens for these TCRs are unknown. Sequencing was performed on central memory CD4+ T cells from blood. All receptors come from a man aged 25-40 years with type 1 diabetes.

This clone was picked up a small number of times. This rearrangement joins TRBV7-9 to TRBJ2-5, with 7 bases aligning to TRBD2. The J segment lost 3 bases and the V segment lost 5 bases, leaving 15 bases of the junction unmatched. The CDR3 is 17 amino acids. Germline CDR1 reads SEHNR; CDR2 reads FQNEAQ (reference sequence). CDR3 DNA: TGTGCCAGCAGCCCCTCGGGGGGATTGGGGCGAAAAGAGACCCAGTACTTC. It codes for CASSPSGGLGRKETQYF.

The J gene is TRBJ1-6, the V gene TRBV6-6; D might be TRBD1 (5 bases). The V end lost 6 bases, the J end lost 5 bases, and 8 bases lay between the germline ends. There are 13 residues in the CDR3. Looked up from germline, CDR1 is MNHNY and CDR2 is SVGAGI (reference sequence). As DNA, the CDR3 is TGTGCCAGCAGCGCAGGGAATAATTCACCCCTCCACTTT. It specifies CASSAGNNSPLHF.